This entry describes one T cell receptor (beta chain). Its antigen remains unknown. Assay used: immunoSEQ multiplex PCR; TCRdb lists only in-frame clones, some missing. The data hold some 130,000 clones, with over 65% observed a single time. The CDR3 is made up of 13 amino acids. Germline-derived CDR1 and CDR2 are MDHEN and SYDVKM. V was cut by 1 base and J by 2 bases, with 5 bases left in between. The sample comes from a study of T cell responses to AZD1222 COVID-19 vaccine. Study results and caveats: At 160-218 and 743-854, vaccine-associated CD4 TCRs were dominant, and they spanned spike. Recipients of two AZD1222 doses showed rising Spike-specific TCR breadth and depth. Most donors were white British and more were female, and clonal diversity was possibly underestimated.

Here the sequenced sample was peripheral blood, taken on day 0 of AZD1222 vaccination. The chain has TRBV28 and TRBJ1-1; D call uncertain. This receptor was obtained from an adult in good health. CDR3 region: CASSLLSNTEAFF. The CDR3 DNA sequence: TGTGCCAGCAGTTTATTAAGTAACACTGAAGCTTTCTTT.